These 7 T cell receptor beta chains share one sample of origin, sequenced in a study of beta chain features in type 1 diabetes. No antigens are known for them. All of the isolated RNA was reverse transcribed, so expressed TCRB transcripts were sequenced. Clones were read by immunoSEQ multiplex PCR, and TCRdb kept only the in-frame ones, dropping some. The sample records 300,000 or so clones, 13% being singletons. General observations from the study: A moderate, significant TCRB CDR3 shortening appeared in type 1 diabetes across four CD4+ subsets.

The specimen sequenced was naive CD4+ T cells from blood. These receptors all stem from a woman between 18 and 29 years old with type 1 diabetes.

The genes are TRBV15 and TRBJ2-3, with TRBD2 identical over 13 bases. Germline assignment: CDR1 LNHNV and CDR2 YYDKDF (reference sequence). J lost 4 bases, V lost 1 base, and 8 bases had no gene match. This CDR3 has 18 amino acids. In DNA form, the CDR3 reads TGTGCCACCAGCAGAGGTGGACTAGCGGGAGTCGGGGCAGATACGCAGTATTTT. It codes for CATSRGGLAGVGADTQYF.

This clone has only a few counts. The chain couples TRBV19 to TRBJ1-5, with 9 nucleotides matching TRBD1. The CDR3 runs 15 residues. Germline V lookup: CDR1 LNHDA, CDR2 SQIVND (reference sequence). Trimming took 6 bases from V and 3 from J; bases not matched to a gene: 6. Here the CDR3 DNA reads TGTGCCAGTAGCAGGACAGGGGACTACAATCAGCCCCAGCATTTT. Translation gives CASSRTGDYNQPQHF.

The CDR3: CASSADRGYEQYF. The DNA for the CDR3 is TGTGCCAGCAGTGCCGACAGGGGCTACGAGCAGTACTTC. This chain connects TRBV27 to TRBJ2-7; TRBD1 agrees at 8 bases. The CDR3 contains 13 residues. Germline CDR1 MNHEY, CDR2 SMNVEV (reference sequence). After removal of 5 bases from V and 3 bases from J, the junction contained 3 bases not matched to a gene.

The chain combines TRBV21-1 with TRBJ2-7; the table names TRBD2, a call not compared with the DNA. TRBV21-1 is a listed pseudogene. The CDR3 runs 15 residues. The chain's CDR3 is CASSNGLAGGYEQYF. The CDR3 DNA is TGTGCCAGCAGCAACGGACTAGCGGGAGGTTACGAGCAGTACTTC.

The chain employs TRBV9 and TRBJ2-3; 11 bases agree with TRBD1. CDR1 SGDLS and CDR2 YYNGEE come from the germline V gene. Trimming removed 2 bases from V and 7 bases from J; junction bases left unmatched: 6. This CDR3 contains 15 residues. The CDR3 nucleotides are TGTGCCAGCAGCGTTCGGACAGGGGGCACGAATACGCAGTATTTT. Protein product: CASSVRTGGTNTQYF.

The J gene is TRBJ2-2, the V gene TRBV29-1, with TRBD2 matching over 8 bases. The germline CDR1 and CDR2 sequences are SQVTM and ANQGSEA. This CDR3 comprises 16 residues. The V and J ends lost 4 bases and 7 bases, in that order; junction bases with no gene match: 14. The chain's CDR3 is CSVAPVAGSYHGELFF. In DNA form, the CDR3 reads TGCAGCGTTGCCCCGGTAGCGGGAAGTTATCACGGGGAGCTGTTTTTT.

This clone was seen only a few times. At one of its ends the junction is not consistent with the germline gene, which may arise from a read error. Other DNA sequences in the same sample also yield this CDR3. The chain couples TRBV29-1 to TRBJ1-1; D is possibly TRBD1 (6 bases). Germline loops: CDR1 SQVTM, CDR2 ANQGSEA. The CDR3 spans 13 residues. The CDR3 nucleotides are TGCAGCGTGGAAGGACAGATGAACACTGAAGCTTTCTTT. This translates into CSVEGQMNTEAFF.